These 32 T cell receptor beta chains were all obtained from the same sample, sequenced in a study of T cell responses to AZD1222 COVID-19 vaccine. Measured with immunoSEQ multiplex PCR; TCRdb has only the in-frame clones, and not every one. The profile covers approximately 130,000 clones, with 88% appearing a single time and around 5.3% taken by the ten largest. Sequencing used peripheral blood, obtained 28 days after the second AZD1222 dose. These receptors were collected from an adult who received the AZD1222 COVID-19 vaccine.

This clone was recorded only once. The gene calls are TRBV15 and TRBJ1-3; TRBD1 might be the D (5 bases). The V end was cut by 5 bases, the J end by 0 bases, with 11 bases between. Germline lookup yields CDR1 LNHNV and CDR2 YYDKDF (reference sequence). CDR3 length: 15 residues. CDR3 protein: CATSSRQSSGNTIYF. DNA of the CDR3: TGTGCCACCAGCTCCCGACAGTCCTCTGGAAACACCATATATTTT. Supplemented by reference TRBV15 and TRBJ1-3, the full variable domain reads DAMVIQNPRYQVTQFGKPVTLSCSQTLNHNVMYWYQQKSSQAPKLLFHYYDKDFNNEADTPDNFQSRRPNTSFCFLDIRSPGLGDTAMYLCATSSRQSSGNTIYFGEGSWLTVV.

This chain connects TRBV3-1 (or the pseudogene TRBV3-2) to TRBJ2-5; D remains unclear. Germline V lookup: CDR1 LGHDT, CDR2 YNNKEL (reference sequence). The CDR3 runs to 12 residues. Trimming stripped 4 bases from V and 2 bases from J, with 5 bases between. CDR3 in DNA: TGTGCCAGCAGCCCGACTCAAGAGACCCAGTACTTC. Translation: CASSPTQETQYF.

The chain combines TRBV18 with TRBJ2-7; no clear D gene. Germline V gene sequence: CDR1 KGHSH, CDR2 LQKENI. Trimming removed 4 bases at V and 1 base at J, with 8 bases between. The CDR3 has 13 amino acids. The DNA of the CDR3 is TGTGCCAGCTCACAAGGGTCTTCCTACGAGCAGTACTTC. Translated: CASSQGSSYEQYF.

V and J are TRBV30 and TRBJ1-5, with D hard to call. The CDR3 is made up of 13 amino acids. Germline loops: CDR1 GTSNPN, CDR2 SVGIG (reference sequence). The V end was cut by 2 bases, the J end by 5 bases, with 10 bases between. This CDR3 reads CAWSLSLDQPQHF. The CDR3, as DNA: TGTGCCTGGAGTCTTAGTCTCGATCAGCCCCAGCATTTT.

The rearrangement joins TRBV30 to TRBJ1-5; 8 nucleotides line up with TRBD1. Per germline, CDR1 GTSNPN and CDR2 SVGIG (reference sequence). CDR3 length equals 13 residues. With V trimmed by 5 bases and J by 5 bases, 5 bases remained unmatched. CDR3 sequence reads: CAWGQGVDQPQHF. CDR3 nucleotides: TGTGCCTGGGGACAGGGAGTGGATCAGCCCCAGCATTTT.

This sequence joins TRBV5-1 and TRBJ2-7; 7 nucleotides align to TRBD1. V lost 4 bases to trimming and J lost 4 bases; unmatched junction nucleotides: 14. This CDR3 spans 16 amino acids. Looked up from germline, CDR1 is SGHRS and CDR2 is YFSETQ. The CDR3 DNA sequence: TGCGCCAGCAGCAGCACCACCGGGACAGCGTTATACGAGCAGTACTTC. This translates into CASSSTTGTALYEQYF.

Comment on this clone: The junction differs from germline at one of its ends, possibly a read error. The gene calls are TRBV9 and TRBJ1-1, with 9 nucleotides matching TRBD1. The CDR3 sequence is 12 residues long. Looked up from germline, CDR1 is SGDLS and CDR2 is YYNGEE. The CDR3, as DNA: TGTGCCAGCAGCACCTCGGGACAGGGCATTCTTTTT. This gives the protein CASSTSGQGILF.

The CDR3 loop is CASSRYGTSGGPVGTDTQYF. The CDR3 coding sequence is TGTGCCAGCAGCAGATACGGGACTAGCGGGGGGCCTGTGGGCACAGATACGCAGTATTTT. The chain uses TRBV13 and TRBJ2-3, with 15 bases identical to TRBD2. V trimming: 5 bases; J trimming: 1 base; junction bases outside the gene matches: 13. Germline V lookup: CDR1 PRHDT, CDR2 FYEKMQ (reference sequence). The CDR3 contains 20 residues.

The chain has TRBV10-3 and TRBJ2-1; TRBD1 agrees at 9 bases. This CDR3 spans 16 amino acids. After removal of 3 bases from V and 3 bases from J, the junction contained 6 bases not matched to a gene. The V gene's germline CDR1 is ENHRY and CDR2 SYGVKD. The CDR3: CAISDPGQGRYNEQFF. As DNA, the CDR3 is TGTGCCATCAGTGACCCGGGACAGGGACGCTACAATGAGCAGTTCTTC.

This chain connects TRBV6-5 to TRBJ1-6, with D possibly matching TRBD1 (5 bases). Germline CDR1 is MNHEY and CDR2 is SVGAGI. The CDR3 runs to 14 residues. The V end was cut by 6 bases, the J end by 14 bases, with 20 bases between. DNA for the CDR3: TGTGCCAGCAGGGCCCGGGCCGCCAAAGGGGCCCTCCACTTT. This encodes CASRARAAKGALHF.

The chain couples TRBV6-5 to TRBJ2-3; 9 bases agree with TRBD2. This CDR3 spans 15 amino acids. V lost 2 bases, J lost 6 bases, and 6 bases stayed unmatched. The germline CDR1 and CDR2 sequences are MNHEY and SVGAGI. The CDR3 sequence is CASSYGREGFDTQYF. Here the CDR3 DNA reads TGTGCCAGCAGTTACGGGCGGGAGGGTTTCGATACGCAGTATTTT.

V usage is TRBV11-3 and J usage is TRBJ1-2; D is perhaps TRBD1 (5 bases). This CDR3 region has 12 residues. Germline V CDR1 and CDR2: SGHNT, YENEEA. V lost 5 bases to trimming and J lost 7 bases, with 11 bases between them. Here the CDR3 DNA reads TGTGCCAGCAGCATCCGGGGGGGTGGCTACACCTTC. Amino acids: CASSIRGGGYTF. Looking up the rest from reference TRBV11-3 and TRBJ1-2 gives the full variable domain: EAGVVQSPRYKIIEKKQPVAFWCNPISGHNTLYWYLQNLGQGPELLIRYENEEAVDDSQLPKDRFSAERLKGVDSTLKIQPAELGDSAVYLCASSIRGGGYTFGSGTRLTVV.

The J gene is TRBJ1-1, the V gene TRBV5-4; D may be TRBD1 (5 bases). This CDR3 spans 14 amino acids. V lost 0 bases and J lost 2, with 8 bases in between. Germline CDR1 and CDR2: SGHNT and YYREEE (reference sequence). DNA for the CDR3: TGTGCCAGCAGCTTGGTTCAGGGCAACACTGAAGCTTTCTTT. The encoded protein is CASSLVQGNTEAFF.

The chain links TRBV18 to TRBJ2-7; 8 positions match TRBD1. CDR1 and CDR2 (germline): KGHSH, LQKENI. Unmatched junction bases numbered 7, after V lost 0 bases and J lost 6 bases. The CDR3 is 15 residues long. The CDR3 region is CASSPPHRTGFEQYF. The CDR3, as DNA: TGTGCCAGCTCACCACCCCACCGGACAGGGTTCGAGCAGTACTTC.

The J gene is TRBJ1-4, the V gene TRBV5-1; TRBD1 agrees at 9 bases. The junction had 5 bases not matched to a gene; V was cut back by 3 bases and J by 5 bases. The CDR3 length is 15 residues. The germline V gene has CDR1 SGHRS and CDR2 YFSETQ. The CDR3 spells CASSSAGTGNEKLFF. CDR3 nucleotides: TGCGCCAGCAGCTCCGCCGGGACAGGGAATGAAAAACTGTTTTTT.

This chain uses TRBV4-2 with TRBJ2-2, with TRBD2 matching over 9 bases. There are 17 residues in the CDR3. Germline V gives CDR1 LGHNA, CDR2 YNFKEQ. Trimming took 4 bases from V and 7 from J; bases not matched to a gene: 13. The CDR3 DNA sequence: TGTGCCAGCAGCCGCCGAGGGCCAGCGGGGGGTATCGGGGAGCTGTTTTTT. Amino acid sequence: CASSRRGPAGGIGELFF.

In nucleotides, the CDR3 is TGTGCCAGCAGCTTGGACCTCTCTGGAAACACCATATATTTT. Its translation: CASSLDLSGNTIYF. The V call is TRBV5-4, the J call TRBJ1-3; D not certain. This CDR3 region has 14 residues. The germline V and J ends were trimmed by 0 bases and 0 bases, with 4 bases remaining between them. Germline-derived CDR1 and CDR2 are SGHNT and YYREEE (reference sequence).

J is TRBJ2-5 and V is TRBV7-9; 8 bases map to TRBD2. V lost 7 bases, J lost 1 base, and 8 bases stayed unmatched. Germline V gives CDR1 SEHNR, CDR2 FQNEAQ (reference sequence). This CDR3 is 15 amino acids long. The DNA for the CDR3 is TGTGCCAGCACCCCGGGTAGCGGGGTCCAAGAGACCCAGTACTTC. This codes for CASTPGSGVQETQYF. Based on the CDR3 plus reference TRBV7-9 and TRBJ2-5, the full variable domain is DTGVSQNPRHKITKRGQNVTFRCDPISEHNRLYWYRQTLGQGPEFLTYFQNEAQLEKSRLLSDRFSAERPKGSFSTLEIQRTEQGDSAMYLCASTPGSGVQETQYFGPGTRLLVL.

The chain joins TRBV25-1 to TRBJ2-5, with 7 bases that match TRBD1. CDR1 MGHDK and CDR2 SYGVNS come from the germline V gene. The CDR3 is 15 amino acids. Trimming took 5 bases from V and 1 from J; bases not matched to a gene: 7. The CDR3 spells CASSPPGTAQETQYF. The CDR3 DNA reads TGTGCCAGCAGTCCACCTGGGACAGCCCAAGAGACCCAGTACTTC. The complete variable domain, with remaining parts taken from reference TRBV25-1 and TRBJ2-5, reads EADIYQTPRYLVIGTGKKITLECSQTMGHDKMYWYQQDPGMELHLIHYSYGVNSTEKGDLSSESTVSRIRTEHFPLTLESARPSHTSQYLCASSPPGTAQETQYFGPGTRLLVL.

This clone has just one count. The chain employs TRBV18 and TRBJ1-4, with no clear D. This CDR3 has 13 residues. The V gene's germline CDR1 is KGHSH and CDR2 LQKENI. Trimming left V 3 bases short and J 11 bases short, with 13 bases between. The CDR3 sequence: CASSPEATKKLFF. The CDR3 DNA is TGTGCCAGCTCACCGGAGGCCACTAAGAAACTGTTTTTT.

The chain couples TRBV4-3 to TRBJ1-2; 9 nucleotides align to TRBD1. CDR3 length equals 17 residues. V dropped 0 bases and J dropped 4; count of bases not matched to a gene: 9. Germline CDR1 reads LGHNA; CDR2 reads YSLEER. In DNA, the CDR3 is TGCGCCAGCAGCCAAGATGGGAGGACAGGGGAAATCTATGGCTACACCTTC. This translates into CASSQDGRTGEIYGYTF.

This sequence joins TRBV5-1 and TRBJ1-2; 10 bases line up with TRBD1. CDR3 length: 15 amino acids. Looked up from germline, CDR1 is SGHRS and CDR2 is YFSETQ. J gave up 5 bases and V 3 bases, and 7 bases lay outside the gene matches. This chain's CDR3 is CASSSGTGVGYGYTF. CDR3 nucleotides: TGCGCCAGCAGCTCCGGGACAGGGGTCGGATATGGCTACACCTTC.

CDR3 sequence reads: CASSAVAGTGLETQYF. As DNA, the CDR3 is TGTGCCAGCAGCGCTGTAGCCGGGACAGGGTTAGAGACCCAGTACTTC. V gene TRBV9 combines with J gene TRBJ2-5; 9 nucleotides agree with TRBD1. The CDR3 extends over 16 amino acids. Looked up from germline, CDR1 is SGDLS and CDR2 is YYNGEE. The V gene end was trimmed by 3 bases and the J gene end by 4 bases; junction bases not matched to a gene: 10. The variable domain in full, completed from reference TRBV9 and TRBJ2-5, reads DSGVTQTPKHLITATGQRVTLRCSPRSGDLSVYWYQQSLDQGLQFLIQYYNGEERAKGNILERFSAQQFPDLHSELNLSSLELGDSALYFCASSAVAGTGLETQYFGPGTRLLVL.

The chain is built from TRBV27 and TRBJ2-1, with D possibly matching TRBD2 (6 bases). V was shortened by 2 bases and J by 0 bases, with 17 bases between the two germline ends. This CDR3 comprises 18 residues. In germline, CDR1 is MNHEY, CDR2 SMNVEV (reference sequence). CDR3 protein: CASSLLAPHISSYNEQFF. The CDR3 nucleotides are TGTGCCAGCAGTTTACTAGCGCCCCATATTAGCTCCTACAATGAGCAGTTCTTC.

CDR3 nucleotides: TGCGCCAGCAGCTGGGACATTAGCACAGATACGCAGTATTTT. Translated, it gives CASSWDISTDTQYF. The gene calls are TRBV5-1 and TRBJ2-3; possible D gene TRBD1, 6 bases. CDR3 size: 14 residues. V was cut by 3 bases and J by 0 bases, with 8 bases left in between. The germline V gene has CDR1 SGHRS and CDR2 YFSETQ. Using reference TRBV5-1 and TRBJ2-3 for the parts outside the CDR3, the full variable domain is KAGVTQTPRYLIKTRGQQVTLSCSPISGHRSVSWYQQTPGQGLQFLFEYFSETQRNKGNFPGRFSGRQFSNSRSEMNVSTLELGDSALYLCASSWDISTDTQYFGPGTRLTVL.

The chain employs TRBV28 and TRBJ1-4; D remains unclear. Trimming cost V 6 bases and J 3 bases, with 17 bases left between them. This CDR3 comprises 16 residues. Germline V gene sequence: CDR1 MDHEN, CDR2 SYDVKM. The CDR3 DNA reads as TGTGCCAGCAGAACCCCGGGGAACTTGGCTAATGAAAAACTGTTTTTT. Its translation is CASRTPGNLANEKLFF.

The chain is built from TRBV4-1 and TRBJ1-5; 8 nucleotides agree with TRBD1. The V gene end was trimmed by 4 bases and the J gene end by 11 bases; junction bases not matched to a gene: 10. CDR1 and CDR2 (germline): MGHRA, YSYEKL. This CDR3 spans 14 amino acids. The CDR3 reads CASSPLQGEGSQHF. In nucleotides, the CDR3 is TGCGCCAGCAGCCCCCTACAGGGGGAAGGGTCCCAGCATTTT.

The rearrangement links TRBV7-9 to TRBJ1-2; 7 bases fit TRBD1. Germline CDR1 is SEHNR and CDR2 is FQNEAQ (reference sequence). The CDR3 is 16 amino acids. J gave up 1 base and V 1 base, and 6 bases lay outside the gene matches. The CDR3 sequence: CASSLGRTGLNYGYTF. As DNA, the CDR3 is TGTGCCAGCAGCTTAGGGCGGACAGGACTTAACTATGGCTACACCTTC.

The chain has TRBV4-2 and TRBJ2-5; TRBD2 matches at 8 bases. The junction had 3 bases not matched to a gene; V was cut back by 0 bases and J by 0 bases. The CDR3 loop spans 16 amino acids. Germline CDR1 is LGHNA and CDR2 is YNFKEQ. Here the CDR3 DNA reads TGTGCCAGCAGCCAAGAGCAGCGGGGGTACCAAGAGACCCAGTACTTC. Its translation: CASSQEQRGYQETQYF.

V and J are TRBV7-2 and TRBJ1-2; 7 nucleotides agree with TRBD1. There are 15 residues in the CDR3. The germline CDR1 and CDR2 sequences are SGHTA and FQGNSA. Germline trimming cut 2 bases from V and 7 bases from J; bases unmatched to any gene: 10. CDR3 bases: TGTGCCAGCAGCTTAAGGGGGCTCAGGGAGGGTGGCTACACCTTC. Its translation is CASSLRGLREGGYTF.

This chain uses TRBV3-1 (or the pseudogene TRBV3-2) with TRBJ2-1; TRBD2 is a possible D gene (6 bases). Trimming pared 4 bases from V and 3 bases from J, leaving 16 bases between. This CDR3 has 16 residues. CDR1 LGHDT and CDR2 YNNKEL come from the germline V gene (reference sequence). As DNA, the CDR3 is TGTGCCAGCAGCCCCCTCGGGAGACAGCACTACAATGAGCAGTTCTTC. Translated, it gives CASSPLGRQHYNEQFF.

The CDR3 sequence is CATSSPRGQGPGELFF. CDR3 in DNA: TGTGCCACCAGCAGCCCCCGGGGACAGGGTCCCGGGGAGCTGTTTTTT. The rearrangement uses TRBV15 and TRBJ2-2; 9 bases agree with TRBD1. V gave up 3 bases and J gave up 6 bases; unmatched junction bases: 8. This CDR3 is built from 16 residues. CDR1 and CDR2 (germline): LNHNV, YYDKDF (reference sequence).